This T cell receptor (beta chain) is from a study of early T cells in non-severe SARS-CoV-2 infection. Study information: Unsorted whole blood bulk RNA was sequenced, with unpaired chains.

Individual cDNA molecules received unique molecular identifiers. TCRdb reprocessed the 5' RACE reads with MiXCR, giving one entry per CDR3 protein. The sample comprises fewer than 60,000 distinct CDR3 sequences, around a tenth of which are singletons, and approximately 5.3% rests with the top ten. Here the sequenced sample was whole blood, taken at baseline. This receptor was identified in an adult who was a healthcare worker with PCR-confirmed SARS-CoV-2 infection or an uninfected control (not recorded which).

The CDR3 is CASSRSSPDPDEKLFF. For the CDR3, the DNA is TGTGCCAGCTCACGCTCGAGTCCGGATCCGGATGAAAAACTGTTTTTT. The chain couples TRBV18 to TRBJ1-4; the D is unclear. In germline, CDR1 is KGHSH, CDR2 LQKENI. The CDR3 has 16 residues. V gave up 4 bases and J gave up 6 bases, with 18 bases separating them.